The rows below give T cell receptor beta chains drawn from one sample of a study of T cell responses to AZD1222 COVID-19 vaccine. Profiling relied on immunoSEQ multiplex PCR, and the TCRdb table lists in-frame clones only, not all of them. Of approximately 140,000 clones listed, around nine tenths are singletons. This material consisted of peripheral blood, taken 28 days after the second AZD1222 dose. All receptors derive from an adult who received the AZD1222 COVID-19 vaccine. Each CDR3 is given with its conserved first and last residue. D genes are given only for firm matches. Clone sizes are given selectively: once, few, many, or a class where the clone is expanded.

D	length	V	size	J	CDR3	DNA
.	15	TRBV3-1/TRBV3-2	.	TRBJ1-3	CASSQDRGTGNTIYF	TGTGCCAGCAGCCAAGATCGGGGGACAGGAAACACCATATATTTT
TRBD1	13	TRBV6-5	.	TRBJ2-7	CASSRDRVYEQYF	TGTGCCAGCAGCCGGGACAGGGTCTACGAGCAGTACTTC
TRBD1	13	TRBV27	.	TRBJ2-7	CASSFGTGYEQYF	TGTGCCAGCAGTTTTGGGACAGGCTACGAGCAGTACTTC
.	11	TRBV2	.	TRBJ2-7	CASSVNYEQYF	TGTGCCAGCTCGGTAAACTACGAGCAGTACTTC
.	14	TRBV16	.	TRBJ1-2	CASSQTGTAHGYTF	TGTGCCAGCAGCCAGACCGGGACGGCCCATGGCTACACCTTC
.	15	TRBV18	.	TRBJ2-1	CASSPGGFSYNEQFF	TGTGCCAGCTCACCAGGCGGGTTCTCCTACAATGAGCAGTTCTTC
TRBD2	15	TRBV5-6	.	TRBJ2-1	CASSNWGLSDNEQFF	TGTGCCAGCAGTAATTGGGGACTATCGGACAATGAGCAGTTCTTC
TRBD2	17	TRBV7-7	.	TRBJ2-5	CASSLGASGRSWETQYF	TGTGCCAGCAGCTTAGGGGCTAGCGGGAGGTCCTGGGAGACCCAGTACTTC
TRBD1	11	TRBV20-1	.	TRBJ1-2	CSAWTGIGYTF	TGCAGTGCATGGACAGGGATTGGCTACACCTTC
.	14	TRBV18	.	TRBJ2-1	CASSPEISYNEQFF	TGTGCCAGCTCACCGGAGATCTCCTACAATGAGCAGTTCTTC
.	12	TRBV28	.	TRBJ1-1	CAIGTGNTEAFF	TGTGCCATCGGGACGGGGAACACTGAAGCTTTCTTT
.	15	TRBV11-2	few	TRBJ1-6	CASSLDPWGGSPLHF	TGTGCCAGCAGCTTAGATCCCTGGGGGGGATCACCCCTCCACTTT
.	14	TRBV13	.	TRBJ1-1	CASSLSASLVGAFF	TGTGCCAGCAGCTTATCCGCCAGCCTTGTCGGGGCTTTCTTT
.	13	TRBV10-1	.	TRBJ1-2	CASSETGTYGYTF	TGCGCCAGCAGTGAGACAGGTACATATGGCTACACCTTC
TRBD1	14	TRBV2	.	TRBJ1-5	CASSPGQGLGSQHF	TGTGCCAGCAGCCCGGGACAGGGACTTGGGTCCCAGCATTTT
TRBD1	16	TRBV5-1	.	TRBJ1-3	CASSLEGQRSGNTIYF	TGCGCCAGCAGCTTGGAGGGACAGAGATCTGGAAACACCATATATTTT
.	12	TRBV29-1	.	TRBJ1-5	CSVIEGGQPQHF	TGCAGCGTGATCGAGGGAGGTCAGCCCCAGCATTTT
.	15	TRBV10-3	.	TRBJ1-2	CAISEDSRQSYGYTF	TGTGCCATCAGTGAGGACAGCAGACAAAGCTATGGCTACACCTTC
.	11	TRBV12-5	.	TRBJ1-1	CASGLPLEAFF	TGTGCTAGTGGTTTGCCTCTTGAAGCTTTCTTT
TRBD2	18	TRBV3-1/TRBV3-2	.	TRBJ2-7	CASSRGGASGRLGVEQYF	TGTGCCAGCAGCCGAGGTGGGGCTAGCGGGAGATTGGGCGTCGAGCAGTACTTC
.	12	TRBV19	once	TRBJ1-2	CASTETGDGYTF	TGTGCCAGTACTGAGACAGGAGATGGCTACACCTTC
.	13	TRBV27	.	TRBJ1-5	CASSNSDIGPQHF	TGTGCCAGCAGTAATTCTGACATCGGGCCCCAGCATTTT
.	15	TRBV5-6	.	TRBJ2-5	CASSLKGRGQETQYF	TGTGCCAGCAGCTTGAAGGGCAGGGGTCAAGAGACCCAGTACTTC
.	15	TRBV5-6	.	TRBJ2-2	CASSSLTRATGELFF	TGTGCCAGCAGCTCCCTGACTAGGGCCACCGGGGAGCTGTTTTTT